This T cell receptor (beta chain) came from a study of B cell selection in AIRE deficiency (dated by TCRdb to 2018 to 2020). For the study in its entirety: A comparison of TCRbeta repertoires of sorted blood CD4+ conventional T cells and regulatory T cells was made between AIRE-deficient patients and healthy controls. The TCR-sequenced cohort comprised roughly five AIRE-deficient APECED patients and roughly five healthy control donors.

Spanning cysteine to phenylalanine, the CDR3 consists of 16 amino acids. Only the CDR3 DNA is retained, 48 bases long and in frame from the first base. The V end gives up 5 bases and the J end 2 bases, leaving 6 bases in the junction not matched to a gene. The germline V gene supplies CDR1 SGHTA and CDR2 FQGNSA. TCRbeta chain sequencing was performed with the immunoSEQ platform. The authors' pipeline ran thus. When conventional T cell repertoires were pooled, patients gave 100,000 to 120,000 distinct in-frame TCRbeta sequences, while healthy donors gave 13.4x10^4. Treg TCRbeta sequences found in two or more individuals were classed as public, and these public Treg TCRbeta sequences were then looked for in Tconv repertoires. Differences between groups were assessed by Mann-Whitney U tests with Bonferroni-Dunn correction in GraphPad Prism 7.03. TCRdb retrieved this table from immuneACCESS and kept in-frame rearrangements only. Not all clones are present; in checked studies, unresolved V genes account for under half, and no reason is known for the remainder. For V, J and clone size, that table is used; D and trimming come from the DNA. The sample records some 25,000 clones, approximately 97% of which are singletons. 0.2% to 0.25% of the sample comes from the top ten.

Concerning this clone: The antigen this receptor binds is unknown. One base away there is no much larger clone; base qualities are not given.

Study-level results and caveats: Among approximately 3,400 shared Treg TCRbeta sequences, 31.6% were shared exclusively by healthy donors and approximately 9.3% exclusively by patients, which suggests that Treg selection is less efficient in the absence of AIRE. TCRBV gene usage, CDR3 length and TCR diversity in Tconv and Treg cells from AIRE-deficient patients were found to be similar to those in cells from healthy donors. Roughly 28% of the Treg TCRbeta sequences shared among healthy donors were detected in patient Tconv cells, suggesting that Treg-biased clones are diverted into the Tconv compartment. Only TCRbeta chains were sequenced; approximately 35% of shared healthy-donor Treg sequences also occurred in healthy Tconv, possibly because of differing TCRalpha chains. Shorter CDR3s were found in shared Treg sequences, reflecting a bias toward rearrangements containing few non-templated nucleotide insertions.

Conventional CD4 T cells were sorted as CD4+CD127+ cells. APECED syndrome was present in the AIRE-deficient patients. A FACSAria flow cytometer was used to sort the Tconv and Treg cells intended for TCRbeta sequencing. Sorted cells were collected in 5-ml round-bottom polystyrene tubes, and dry cell pellets were stored frozen at -80 degrees C prior to sequencing. The sequence was collected from a human donor with AIRE deficiency. The receptor chain draws on TRBV7-2 and TRBJ2-3, with 11 bases in between that match TRBD2. Input material: conventional CD4+ T cells sorted from PBMCs. DNA sequence: TGTGCCAGCAGCCGCCGACTAGCGGGGAACACAGATACGCAGTATTTT. Protein translation: CASSRRLAGNTDTQYF.